The 23 T cell receptor beta chains listed next were all sequenced from one sample in a study of blood T cells in healthy people across ages. Primers used in a second PCR of about 7 to 12 cycles were a sample-barcoded 5' primer and a J-beta primer mix. From the 5' RACE reads, TCRdb called clonotypes with MiXCR, one entry per CDR3 protein. Counted here are 2 million or so distinct CDR3 sequences, around half occurring once; the ten biggest clones make up less than 2.5%. Sample: blood. Source of these receptors: a woman between 40 and 50 years old in good health.

This clonotype was found a few times. The J gene is TRBJ2-3, the V gene TRBV28, with D tentatively TRBD1 or TRBD2 (5 bases each). The CDR3 has 18 residues. Trimming shortened V by 3 bases and J by 7 bases, and 26 bases separated the two germline ends. CDR1 and CDR2 (germline): MDHEN, SYDVKM. CDR3 region: CASSLAGTGWAKLNTQYF. CDR3 DNA sequence: TGTGCCAGCAGTTTGGCCGGGACCGGATGGGCAAAGTTGAATACGCAGTATTTT.

This clonotype was recorded a few times. This chain links TRBV3-1 with TRBJ2-3; 8 bases are a match to TRBD2. V shed 4 bases and J 4 bases; nucleotides not matched to a gene: 7. Germline V CDR1 and CDR2: LGHDT, YNNKEL (reference sequence). The CDR3 is 15 amino acids. Here the CDR3 reads CASSPRGGGSDTQYF. DNA for the CDR3: TGTGCCAGCAGCCCCCGGGGGGGAGGGTCAGATACGCAGTATTTT.

The rearrangement joins TRBV7-4 to TRBJ2-4; 7 bases match TRBD1. The CDR3 runs to 16 residues. Unmatched junction bases numbered 17, after V lost 2 bases and J lost 13 bases. Germline V gene data show CDR1 as SGHVT and CDR2 as SQSDAQ. In DNA, the CDR3 is TGTGCCAGCAGCTTATTAGCACAGGGGCTACCTGTAGAGCAGTACTTC. Amino acids: CASSLLAQGLPVEQYF.

V usage is TRBV6-2 or TRBV6-3 and J usage is TRBJ1-2; no clear D. The CDR3 is 15 amino acids. Germline CDR1 reads MNHEY; CDR2 reads SVGEGT. V was trimmed by 6 bases and J by 0 bases, leaving 14 bases between them. DNA for the CDR3: TGTGCCAGCAGACGCCAAGGAATCTCTAACTATGGCTACACCTTC. This sequence encodes CASRRQGISNYGYTF.

This clonotype was counted a few times. The chain is built from TRBV7-3 and TRBJ2-3, with 9 nucleotides matching TRBD2. The CDR3 spans 16 residues. The junction had 7 bases not matched to a gene; V was cut back by 5 bases and J by 1 base. Germline assignment: CDR1 SGHTA and CDR2 FQGTGA. Written as DNA, the CDR3 is TGTGCCAGCAGCCCTAATATAGCGGGGGGCACAGATACGCAGTATTTT. Protein: CASSPNIAGGTDTQYF.

The V and J genes are TRBV20-1 and TRBJ2-7; D unresolved. Germline V lookup: CDR1 DFQATT, CDR2 SNEGSKA (reference sequence). The CDR3 sequence is 12 residues long. Trimming took off 6 bases at V and 2 bases at J, with 11 bases between the two ends. CDR3 amino acids: CSAITRTYEQYF. DNA for the CDR3: TGCAGTGCGATTACAAGGACCTACGAGCAGTACTTC.

Here the CDR3 reads CATSRDRQAYGYTF. CDR3 sequence (DNA): TGTGCCACCAGCAGAGATCGACAGGCCTATGGCTACACCTTC. The chain has TRBV15 and TRBJ1-2, with a tentative D call TRBD1 (6 bases). The germline V and J ends were trimmed by 0 bases and 4 bases, with 9 bases remaining between them. The CDR3 runs to 14 residues. CDR1 is LNHNV, CDR2 YYDKDF, per germline (reference sequence).

This clonotype was counted between two and nine times. The rearrangement links TRBV7-2 to TRBJ2-7, with 11 positions matching TRBD2. Germline CDR1 reads SGHTA; CDR2 reads FQGNSA. Trimming took 0 bases from V and 3 from J; bases not matched to a gene: 7. This CDR3 spans 17 amino acids. The CDR3 sequence: CASSLAILAGVVYEQYF. Written as DNA, the CDR3 is TGTGCCAGCAGCTTAGCGATACTAGCGGGGGTAGTCTACGAGCAGTACTTC.

This rearrangement joins TRBV3-1 to TRBJ2-5; D is ambiguous. The length of the CDR3 is 11 residues. V lost 3 bases to trimming and J lost 11 bases, with 10 bases between them. The germline V gene encodes CDR1 LGHDT and CDR2 YNNKEL (reference sequence). The CDR3 DNA is TGTGCCAGCAGCCAGCCCCATGAGCAGTACTTC. This codes for CASSQPHEQYF.

Worth noting for this clonotype: The junction differs from germline at one of its ends, possibly a read error. The rearrangement joins TRBV12-3 or TRBV12-4 to TRBJ1-1, with 7 bases lining up with TRBD1. The CDR3 is 15 amino acids. CDR3: CASSMPGQKNTEAFF. The CDR3 region has the DNA TGTGCCAGCAGTATGCCGGGACAGAAGAACACGGAAGCTTTCTTT.

Concerning this clonotype itself: Germline is not matched at one junction end, which may reflect a read error. The rearrangement links TRBV15 to TRBJ2-3; 10 bases fit TRBD2. CDR1 is LNHNV, CDR2 YYDKDF, per germline (reference sequence). The CDR3 has 18 amino acids. The DNA of the CDR3 is TGTGCCACCAGCAGAGATGTCGCGCCGGGACTAGCGCCAGATGCGCAGTATTTT. Protein sequence: CATSRDVAPGLAPDAQYF.

This chain's CDR3 is CASSPHTTTGILAKNIQYF. CDR3 in DNA: TGCGCCAGCAGCCCGCATACGACGACTGGGATACTAGCCAAAAACATTCAGTACTTC. The rearrangement links TRBV4-3 to TRBJ2-4; D not resolved. The CDR3 runs 19 residues. The germline V and J ends were trimmed by 4 bases and 0 bases, with 22 bases remaining between them. Germline V CDR1 and CDR2: LGHNA, YSLEER.

The rearrangement links TRBV10-3 to TRBJ2-7; no clear D. Germline V gene data show CDR1 as ENHRY and CDR2 as SYGVKD. With 0 bases removed from V and 4 bases from J, the gap between germline ends came to 13 bases. The CDR3 runs to 15 residues. DNA of the CDR3: TGTGCCATCAGTGAGTCGGCAGGTTCGAGATACGAGCAGTACTTC. It is translated as CAISESAGSRYEQYF.

The chain uses TRBV20-1 and TRBJ1-2; possibly TRBD1 for D (5 bases). The CDR3 loop spans 15 amino acids. The V gene's germline CDR1 is DFQATT and CDR2 SNEGSKA (reference sequence). V was cut by 4 bases and J by 0 bases, with 15 bases left in between. As DNA, the CDR3 is TGCAGTGCTAACCAGGGAAAGGGGACTAACTATGGCTACACCTTC. Encoded protein: CSANQGKGTNYGYTF.

V and J are TRBV12-3 or TRBV12-4 and TRBJ2-1, with 12 bases identical to TRBD1. Germline trimming cut 6 bases from V and 8 bases from J; bases unmatched to any gene: 14. The CDR3 covers 17 residues. The CDR3 region has the DNA TGTGCCAGCAGCCACACGTCGGGGACAGGGGGCTTGGATGAGCAGTTCTTC. As protein: CASSHTSGTGGLDEQFF.

The chain carries TRBV7-9 and TRBJ1-6; a possible D gene is TRBD1 (6 bases). Between the trimmed V and J ends, which lost 0 bases and 7 bases, there was a span of 10 bases. Germline V gives CDR1 SEHNR, CDR2 FQNEAQ (reference sequence). The CDR3 runs 15 residues. The CDR3 loop is CASSLATGMNSPLHF. CDR3 DNA: TGTGCCAGCAGCTTAGCTACAGGGATGAATTCACCCCTCCACTTT. The entire variable domain, with the rest obtained from reference TRBV7-9 and TRBJ1-6, is as follows: DTGVSQNPRHKITKRGQNVTFRCDPISEHNRLYWYRQTLGQGPEFLTYFQNEAQLEKSRLLSDRFSAERPKGSFSTLEIQRTEQGDSAMYLCASSLATGMNSPLHFGNGTRLTVT.

The table lists this clonotype with a few counts. V and J are TRBV6-2 or TRBV6-3 and TRBJ2-5, with 7 bases identical to TRBD2. The CDR3 sequence is 17 residues long. The trim removed 0 bases at V and 2 bases at J, leaving 9 bases unmatched. The germline CDR1 and CDR2 sequences are MNHEY and SVGEGT. In DNA form, the CDR3 reads TGTGCCAGCAGTTACTCAGGCCTGCGGGGGTATCAAGAGACCCAGTACTTC. Protein: CASSYSGLRGYQETQYF.

This clonotype was found a few times. The chain joins TRBV12-3 or TRBV12-4 to TRBJ2-3, with TRBD1 matching over 7 bases. The V and J ends lost 5 bases and 4 bases, in that order; junction bases with no gene match: 9. The CDR3 spans 15 residues. The CDR3 DNA follows: TGTGCCAGCAGTCCGCGACAGGGCTTATCAGATACGCAGTATTTT. This sequence encodes CASSPRQGLSDTQYF.

This clonotype was detected a few times. The rearrangement joins TRBV7-2 to TRBJ2-3; possibly TRBD1 or TRBD2 for D (6 bases each). The CDR3 covers 15 residues. The V and J ends lost 6 bases and 2 bases respectively, with 15 bases between them. In germline, CDR1 is SGHTA, CDR2 FQGNSA. DNA for the CDR3: TGTGCCAGCAGGGCTGTAGGGGGGTACACAGATACGCAGTATTTT. Protein product: CASRAVGGYTDTQYF. Full variable domain (rest looked up from reference TRBV7-2 and TRBJ2-3): GAGVSQSPSNKVTEKGKDVELRCDPISGHTALYWYRQSLGQGLEFLIYFQGNSAPDKSGLPSDRFSAERTGGSVSTLTIQRTQQEDSAVYLCASRAVGGYTDTQYFGPGTRLTVL.

The chain couples TRBV18 to TRBJ2-5; TRBD2 matches at 9 bases. V lost 4 bases to trimming and J lost 3 bases; unmatched junction nucleotides: 6. The CDR3 is 15 residues long. CDR1 and CDR2 (germline): KGHSH, LQKENI. The CDR3 loop is CASSLQTSGEETQYF. The CDR3 DNA is TGTGCCAGCTCACTGCAGACTAGCGGAGAAGAGACCCAGTACTTC. Full variable domain (missing parts from reference TRBV18 and TRBJ2-5): NAGVMQNPRHLVRRRGQEARLRCSPMKGHSHVYWYRQLPEEGLKFMVYLQKENIIDESGMPKERFSAEFPKEGPSILRIQQVVRGDSAAYFCASSLQTSGEETQYFGPGTRLLVL.

The CDR3 DNA reads TGTGCCAGCAGCCAACCCACTGCGGGGATCCAATCACCCCTCCACTTT. Translation gives CASSQPTAGIQSPLHF. The chain is built from TRBV4-2 and TRBJ1-6; D call uncertain. Per germline, CDR1 LGHNA and CDR2 YNFKEQ. This CDR3 is built from 16 residues. With 2 bases removed from V and 10 bases from J, the gap between germline ends came to 18 bases.

V usage is TRBV6-6 and J usage is TRBJ1-2; D uncertain. Trimming pared 7 bases from V and 3 bases from J, leaving 15 bases between. CDR1 is MNHNY, CDR2 SVGAGI, per germline (reference sequence). The CDR3 loop spans 14 amino acids. The CDR3 loop reads CASNFDDQYYGYTF. The CDR3 coding sequence is TGTGCCAGCAACTTCGATGACCAGTACTATGGCTACACCTTC.

Many counts were recorded for this clonotype. The chain uses TRBV7-2 and TRBJ2-3; D not certain. With 5 bases removed from V and 4 bases from J, the gap between germline ends came to 10 bases. This CDR3 is built from 13 residues. In germline, CDR1 is SGHTA, CDR2 FQGNSA. CDR3 region: CASSLTFADTQYF. The CDR3 bases are TGTGCCAGCAGCCTAACCTTTGCAGATACGCAGTATTTT.